This T cell receptor (beta chain) was identified during a study of TIL therapy for anti-PD-1-resistant metastatic lung cancer. The overall study: Median tumor PD-L1 proportion score was 5% to 7%. Half of patients were current or former smokers.

Time point described: pre-treatment sample, taken before nivolumab and TIL therapy. V was clipped by 7 bases and J by 8 bases, with 11 bases between them. Germline values: CDR1 SNHLY, CDR2 FYNNEI. The CDR3 spans 12 residues. As to this clone: Its specificity is not known.

Study-wide results and limits: Infused TIL clonotypes partially replaced the baseline blood repertoire, then decayed over months.

The immunoSEQ assay was v3. Here immunoSEQ multiplex PCR was the method, and the copy in TCRdb shows in-frame clones only, minus some. This sample has 30,000 to 45,000 clones, with around 67% found just once. The genes are TRBV2 and TRBJ1-4; D gene uncertain. The specimen was blood, collected at baseline. The sequence was obtained from a person aged 25 to 85 with non-small cell lung cancer. CDR3 in DNA: TGTGCCAGCAACACGCCCCCAGAAAAACTGTTTTTT. Encoded protein: CASNTPPEKLFF.